This is a list of T cell receptor beta chains from one sample in a study of cytomegalovirus exposure and HLA in healthy donors. Sequenced by immunoSEQ multiplex PCR; TCRdb stores in-frame clones only, minus some. This sample has some 90,000 clones, with 65% to 75% found just once. Material: PBMCs. Every receptor here comes from a woman in her seventies in good health and CMV-seropositive. Both conserved end residues are part of each CDR3. The D gene is left open where the match is weak. Clone size appears in some rows only: once, few, many, or a class for an expanded clone.

>TRBV19|NA|NA|TRBJ2-5
TGTGCCAGTGGAGGGCTCTCCGAAGGGGAGACCCAGTACTTC
CASGGLSEGETQYF
>TRBV29-1|NA|NA|TRBJ1-1
TGCAGCGTTAGCAGGGAGGAGAACACTGAAGCTTTCTTT
CSVSREENTEAFF
>TRBV7-9|NA|NA|TRBJ1-2
TGTGCCAGCAGCTTAGCGACGACCAGGACTTATGGCTACACCTTC
CASSLATTRTYGYTF
>TRBV6-1|NA|TRBD1|TRBJ1-1
TGTGCCAGCAGTGAACAGACAGGGGGTCTCACTGAAGCTTTCTTT
CASSEQTGGLTEAFF
>TRBV18|NA|NA|TRBJ2-3
TGTGCCAGCTCGGCCGCTAGCACAGATACGCAGTATTTT
CASSAASTDTQYF
>TRBV9|NA|NA|TRBJ1-3
TGTGCCAGCAGCGAACAGGGAATCTCTGGAAACACCATATATTTT
CASSEQGISGNTIYF
>TRBV5-5|NA|TRBD1|TRBJ1-2
TGTGCCAGCATCAAACCGGGACAGGGACCAACCTATGGCTACACCTTC
CASIKPGQGPTYGYTF
>TRBV4-2|NA|NA|TRBJ1-1
TGTGCCAGCAGCCAAGTTATAGGGGACACTGAAGCTTTCTTT
CASSQVIGDTEAFF
>TRBV11-2|NA|TRBD2|TRBJ2-2
TGTGCCAGCAGCTTTAGGGCTAGCGGGAGGGCCTTCCCCGGGGAGCTGTTTTTT
CASSFRASGRAFPGELFF
>TRBV18|once|NA|TRBJ1-3
TGTGCCAGCTCCCCCGCAGGGGTACCTGGAAACACCATATATTTT
CASSPAGVPGNTIYF
>TRBV5-1|NA|NA|TRBJ1-5
TGCGCCAGCAGTTCGACAGGAGGAAGCAATCAGCCCCAGCATTTT
CASSSTGGSNQPQHF
>TRBV5-5|NA|TRBD2|TRBJ2-7
TGTGCCAGCATCCGGGAGGATGGGACTAGCGCATACTACGAGCAGTACTTC
CASIREDGTSAYYEQYF
>TRBV2|NA|TRBD1|TRBJ2-7
TGTGCCAGCAGTGACTCTAACAGGGGGGACGAGCAGTACTTC
CASSDSNRGDEQYF
>TRBV21-1|NA|NA|TRBJ1-2
TGTGCCAGCAGCAAAAACCCGATAAACAGCCTGGGCTACACCTTC
CASSKNPINSLGYTF
>TRBV19|NA|TRBD1|TRBJ2-7
TGTGCCAGTAGGAAGACAGGGGTTGGTTACGAGCAGTACTTC
CASRKTGVGYEQYF